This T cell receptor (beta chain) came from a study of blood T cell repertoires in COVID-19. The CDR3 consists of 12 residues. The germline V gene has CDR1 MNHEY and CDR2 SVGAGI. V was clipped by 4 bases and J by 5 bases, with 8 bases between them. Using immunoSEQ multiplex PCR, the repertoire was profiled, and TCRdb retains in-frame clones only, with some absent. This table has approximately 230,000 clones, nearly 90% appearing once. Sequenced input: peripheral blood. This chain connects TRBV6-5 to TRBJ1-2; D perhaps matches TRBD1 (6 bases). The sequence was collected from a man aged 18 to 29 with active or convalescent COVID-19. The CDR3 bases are TGTGCCAGCAGTTCCCAGGGGTATGGCTACACCTTC. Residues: CASSSQGYGYTF.